A single sample is the source of the 5 T cell receptor beta chains below, sequenced in a study of T cells expressing NK-cell markers. From its re-call of the 5' RACE reads, TCRdb lists each CDR3 protein once, without DNA. There are about 410,000 distinct CDR3 sequences in the sample, with about 11% held by the top ten. Sequencing was performed on blood T cells: a sorted CD56 or NKG2C T cell subset, CD4+ or CD8+ T cells, or bulk PBMC T cells (not recorded which). The origin of the receptors is a woman in her 50s in good health.

The V and J genes are TRBV5-5 and TRBJ1-4. This CDR3 has 15 residues. Germline V gene data show CDR1 as SGHKS and CDR2 as YYEKEE (reference sequence). The CDR3 region is CASSSGPLTNEKLFF.

The chain uses TRBV10-3 and TRBJ1-5; without DNA, the TCRdb call of TRBD1 cannot be checked. Germline V gene sequence: CDR1 ENHRY, CDR2 SYGVKD. The CDR3 loop spans 14 amino acids. CDR3 amino acids: CAIRGDSPNQPQHF.

The chain uses TRBV20-1 and TRBJ2-1; the D gene TCRdb calls, TRBD2, cannot be checked with no DNA. The CDR3 covers 14 residues. CDR1 DFQATT and CDR2 SNEGSKA come from the germline V gene (reference sequence). This chain's CDR3 is CSARGVTSRNEQFF.

The rearrangement joins TRBV7-7 to TRBJ2-5; with no DNA, the TCRdb D assignment of TRBD2 cannot be verified. The CDR3 totals 17 residues. Germline CDR1 reads SSHAT; CDR2 reads FNYEAQ (reference sequence). CDR3 sequence: CASSPIRGTSGQETQYF.

The CDR3 sequence is CASTTGTRYGYTF. This rearrangement joins TRBV12-3 or TRBV12-4 to TRBJ1-2; TCRdb outputs TRBD1, but without DNA this stays unchecked. There are 13 residues in the CDR3.